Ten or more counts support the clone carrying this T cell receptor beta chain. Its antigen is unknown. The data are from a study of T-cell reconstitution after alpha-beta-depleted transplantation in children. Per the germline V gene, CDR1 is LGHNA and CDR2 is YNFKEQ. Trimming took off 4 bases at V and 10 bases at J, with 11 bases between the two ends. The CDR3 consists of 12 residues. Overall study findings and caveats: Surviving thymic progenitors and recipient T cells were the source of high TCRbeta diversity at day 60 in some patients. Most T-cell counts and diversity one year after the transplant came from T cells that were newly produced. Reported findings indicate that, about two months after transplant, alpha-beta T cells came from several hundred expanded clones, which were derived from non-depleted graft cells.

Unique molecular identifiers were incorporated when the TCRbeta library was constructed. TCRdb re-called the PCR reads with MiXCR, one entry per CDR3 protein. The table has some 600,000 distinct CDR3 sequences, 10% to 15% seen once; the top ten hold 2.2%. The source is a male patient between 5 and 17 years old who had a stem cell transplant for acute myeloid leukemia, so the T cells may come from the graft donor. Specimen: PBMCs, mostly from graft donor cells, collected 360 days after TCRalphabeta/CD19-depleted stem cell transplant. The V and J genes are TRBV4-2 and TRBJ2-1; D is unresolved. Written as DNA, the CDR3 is TGTGCCAGCAGCCCCAATAGATTGGAGCAGTTCTTC. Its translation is CASSPNRLEQFF.